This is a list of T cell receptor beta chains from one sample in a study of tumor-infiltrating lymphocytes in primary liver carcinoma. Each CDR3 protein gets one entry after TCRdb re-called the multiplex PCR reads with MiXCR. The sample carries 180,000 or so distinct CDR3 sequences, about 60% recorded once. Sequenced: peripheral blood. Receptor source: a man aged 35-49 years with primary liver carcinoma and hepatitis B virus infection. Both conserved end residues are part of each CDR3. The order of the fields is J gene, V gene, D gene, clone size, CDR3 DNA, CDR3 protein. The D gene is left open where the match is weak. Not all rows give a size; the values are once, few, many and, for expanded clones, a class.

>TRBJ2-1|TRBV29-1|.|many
TGCAGCGTTGCCCGGACGCCTCAATTCAATGAGCAGTTCTTC
CSVARTPQFNEQFF
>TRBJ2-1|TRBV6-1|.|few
TGTGCCAGCAGTGAAGCGGAAAGGCTAGCGTTTCACAATGAGCAGTTCTTC
CASSEAERLAFHNEQFF
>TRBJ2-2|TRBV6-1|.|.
TGTGCCGGCCAAACGGAACAGTGGAACACCGGGGAGCTGTCTTTT
CAGQTEQWNTGELSF
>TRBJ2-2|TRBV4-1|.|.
TGCGCCAGCAGCTTGGAAACGGGTAACACCGGGGAGCTGTTTTTT
CASSLETGNTGELFF
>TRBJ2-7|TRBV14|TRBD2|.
TGTGCCAGCAGCCCGGGACTAGCGGGCGAGCAGTACTTC
CASSPGLAGEQYF
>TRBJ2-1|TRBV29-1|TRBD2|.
TGCAGCGTTGGGGAACTAGCGGTAGGGTACAATGAGCAGTTCTTC
CSVGELAVGYNEQFF
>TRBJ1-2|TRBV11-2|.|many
TGTGCCAGCAGCCCTACGACAGGATCCCTATCGGATGGCTACACCTTC
CASSPTTGSLSDGYTF
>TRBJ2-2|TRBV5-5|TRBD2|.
TGTGCCAGCAGCTTGAATGGCCTAGCGGTGAACACCGGGGAGCTGTTTTTT
CASSLNGLAVNTGELFF
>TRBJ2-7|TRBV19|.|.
TGTGCCAGTAGTGGCAACCGGATAGGAGGGAACCACGAGCAGTACTTC
CASSGNRIGGNHEQYF
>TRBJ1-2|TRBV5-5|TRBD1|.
TGTGCCAACAGCCCCGGGACAGACAGATCTAACTATGGCTACACCTTC
CANSPGTDRSNYGYTF
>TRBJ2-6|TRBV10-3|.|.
TGTGTCACGCTGAACTCTGGGGCCAACGTCCTGACTTTC
CVTLNSGANVLTF
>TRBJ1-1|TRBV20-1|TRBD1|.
TGCAGTGCCGCCTCGACAGGGGAGCGTGAAGCTTTCTTT
CSAASTGEREAFF
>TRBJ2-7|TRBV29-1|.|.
TGCAGCCCCTCCCAGGGCCACGAGCGGTACTTC
CSPSQGHERYF
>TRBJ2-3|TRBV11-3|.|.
TGTGCCAGCGGCTTCGGACCGGCAGATACACAGTATTTT
CASGFGPADTQYF
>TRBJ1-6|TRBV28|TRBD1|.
TGTGCCAGCAGTTCCGACAGGGGAATTAGCAATTCACCCCTCCACTTT
CASSSDRGISNSPLHF
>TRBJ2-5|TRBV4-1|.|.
TGCGCCAGCAGCCAAGATTTGGATGACGGGGAGACCCAGTACTTC
CASSQDLDDGETQYF
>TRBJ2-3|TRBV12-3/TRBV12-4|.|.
TGTGCCTCAGGCCTGGTAGCGGTTAGCACAGATACGCAGTATTTT
CASGLVAVSTDTQYF
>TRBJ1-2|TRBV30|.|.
TGTGCCGGGGTACCACAGGCCAGCTATGGCTACACCTTC
CAGVPQASYGYTF
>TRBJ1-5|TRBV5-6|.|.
TGTGCCAGCAGCTTCGGTGACATGGACAATAAGCCCCAGCATTTT
CASSFGDMDNKPQHF
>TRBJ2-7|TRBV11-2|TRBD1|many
TGTGCCAGCAGCGTCGGGACAGGGAACGAGCAGTACTTC
CASSVGTGNEQYF
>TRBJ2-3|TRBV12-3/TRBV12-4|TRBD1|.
TGTGCCAGCACCGGACAGGGCACAGATACGCGGTATTTT
CASTGQGTDTRYF
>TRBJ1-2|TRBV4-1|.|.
TGCGCCAGAAGCCAAGTGGGGAACGGCTACACCTTC
CARSQVGNGYTF
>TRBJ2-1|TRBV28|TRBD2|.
TGTGCCAGCAGCTCCTCTGCAGCGGGAGTCTACAATGAGCAGTTCTTC
CASSSSAAGVYNEQFF
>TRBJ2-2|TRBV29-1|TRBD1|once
TGCAGCGTTGACAGGGGGCACACCGGGGAGCAGTTTTTT
CSVDRGHTGEQFF
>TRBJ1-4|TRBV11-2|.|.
TGTGTCAGCAGCGAGACGGGGCGTGATGAAAAACTGTTTTTT
CVSSETGRDEKLFF
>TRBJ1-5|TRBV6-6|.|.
TGTGCCAGCAGTTACGGGGGGAGCAGGCCGCCGTGGCAGCCTCAGCATTTT
CASSYGGSRPPWQPQHF
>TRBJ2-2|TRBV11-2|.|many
TGTGCCAGCAGCTTAGCGGGGACGAACACCGGGGAGCTGTTTTTT
CASSLAGTNTGELFF
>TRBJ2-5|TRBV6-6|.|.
TGTGCCAGCAGTTACCGTCAAGAGACCAAGTACTTC
CASSYRQETKYF
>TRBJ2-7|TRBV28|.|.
TGTACCAGCAGTTTTCAACCCGGGAGCTACGAGCAGTACTTC
CTSSFQPGSYEQYF
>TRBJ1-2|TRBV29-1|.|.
TGCAGCGTTGAAGATCGGGGCAGGAGTTTCTATGGCTACACCTTC
CSVEDRGRSFYGYTF
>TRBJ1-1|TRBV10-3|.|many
TGTGCCATCAGTGAGGACAGAGGGAACACTGAAGCTTTCTTT
CAISEDRGNTEAFF
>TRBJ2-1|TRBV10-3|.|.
TGTGCCATCAGATCCGTTGGGAACACCGATTGGTTCTTC
CAIRSVGNTDWFF
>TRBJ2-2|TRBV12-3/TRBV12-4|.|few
TGTGCCAGCAGTTTAGGCGCCGGCACCGGGGAGCTGTTTTTT
CASSLGAGTGELFF
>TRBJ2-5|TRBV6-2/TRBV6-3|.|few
TGTGCCAGCAGTTCGATGGGCGAGACCCAGTACTTC
CASSSMGETQYF
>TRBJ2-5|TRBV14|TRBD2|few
TGTGCCAGCAGCCAAGCAGCGGGAGGAGTGAAGACCCAGTACTTC
CASSQAAGGVKTQYF
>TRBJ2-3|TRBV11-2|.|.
TGTGCCAGCAGCTTATTACATGATACGCAGTGTTTT
CASSLLHDTQCF
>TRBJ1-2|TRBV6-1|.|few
TGTGCCAGCAGTGAAGTGGACTATGGCTACACCTTC
CASSEVDYGYTF
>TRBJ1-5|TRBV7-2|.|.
TGTGCCAGCAGATCAGGGACTCATAGCAATCAGCCCCAGCATTTT
CASRSGTHSNQPQHF
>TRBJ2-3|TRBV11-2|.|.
TGTGCCAGCAGCCCTGGGGCAGACCTTTTATGCACAGATAAGCAGTATTTT
CASSPGADLLCTDKQYF
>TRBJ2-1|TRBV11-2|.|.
TGTCCCAGCAGCCCCAAGTCGGAACGCTTGTACAATGAGCAGTTCTTC
CPSSPKSERLYNEQFF
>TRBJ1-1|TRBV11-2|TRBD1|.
TGTGCCAGCATACAAATTTACAGGGGCGCGGGCACTGAAGCTTTATTT
CASIQIYRGAGTEALF
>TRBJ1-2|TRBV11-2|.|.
TGTGCCGGCAGCTTAGAAGAGTACTATGGCTATATCTTC
CAGSLEEYYGYIF
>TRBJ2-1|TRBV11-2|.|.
TGTGTTAACGGCCTTTATAATGAGCAGTTCTTC
CVNGLYNEQFF
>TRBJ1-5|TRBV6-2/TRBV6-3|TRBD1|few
TGTGCCAGCAGTTCAGGGGGTCAGCCCCAGCATTTT
CASSSGGQPQHF
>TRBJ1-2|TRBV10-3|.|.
TGTGCCATCAGTGAACCCTGCCCGGCGAGAAACTATGGCCACACCTTC
CAISEPCPARNYGHTF
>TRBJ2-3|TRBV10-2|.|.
TGCGCCAGCACCCATGGAGGGGGTTGGGATACGCAGTATTTT
CASTHGGGWDTQYF